The clone carrying this TCR beta chain was seen a handful of times. Its matching antigen is unknown. This entry is derived from a study of OX40 agonist ivuxolimab in advanced cancers. Study overall: Dose-escalation patients suffered from hepatocellular carcinoma, melanoma, renal cell or head and neck cancer. Prior anti-PD-1, anti-PD-L1 or anti-CTLA-4 therapy did not bar entry, and more than 35% had some. Three partial responders included one hepatocellular carcinoma patient and two cutaneous melanoma patients.

Study conclusions and caveats: Expanded peripheral T cell antigen specificity was not determined.

Profiled with immunoSEQ multiplex PCR; TCRdb holds only in-frame clones, not every one. The data show fewer than 85,000 clones, over 90% seen once. Between the trimmed V and J ends, which lost 0 bases and 4 bases, there was a span of 9 bases. CDR1 is GTSNPN and CDR2 is SVGIG in the germline V gene (reference sequence). This CDR3 region has 13 residues. This sequence originates from an adult with an advanced solid tumor such as melanoma, head and neck, liver or kidney cancer. This chain links TRBV30 with TRBJ1-2; D is undetermined. This specimen was CD4+ or CD8+ T cells sorted from blood, taken in a trial of the OX40 agonist ivuxolimab. The CDR3 loop reads CAWSVRFAYGYTF. The DNA of the CDR3 is TGTGCCTGGAGTGTACGGTTCGCCTATGGCTACACCTTC.